Sequencing of this TCR beta chain was carried out in a study of blood T cells in healthy people across ages. Through a sample-barcoded 5' primer and a J-beta primer mix, a second PCR was run for about 6 to 11 cycles. TCRdb passed the 5' RACE reads through MiXCR, listing each CDR3 protein once. The data hold about 290,000 distinct CDR3 sequences, with 25% to 30% observed a single time. This clonotype was seen a handful of times. This CDR3 region has 14 residues. The germline V and J ends were trimmed by 6 bases and 1 base, with 10 bases remaining between them. Material for sequencing was blood. The chain combines TRBV12-3 or TRBV12-4 with TRBJ1-5; D is unclear. The TCR was taken from a woman in her 70s in good health. The CDR3 region is CASSPRASNQPQHF. CDR3 nucleotides: TGTGCCAGCAGCCCTCGGGCGAGCAATCAGCCCCAGCATTTT.